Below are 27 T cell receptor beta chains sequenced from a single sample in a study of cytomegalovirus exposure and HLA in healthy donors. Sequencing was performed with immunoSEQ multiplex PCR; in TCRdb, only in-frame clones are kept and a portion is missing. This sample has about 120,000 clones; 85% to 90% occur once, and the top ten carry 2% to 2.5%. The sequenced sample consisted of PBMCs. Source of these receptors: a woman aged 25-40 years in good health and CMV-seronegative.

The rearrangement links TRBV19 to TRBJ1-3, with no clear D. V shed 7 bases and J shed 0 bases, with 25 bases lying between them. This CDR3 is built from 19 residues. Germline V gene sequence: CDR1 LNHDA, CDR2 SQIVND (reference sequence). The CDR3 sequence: CASTPWSVTPSSSGNTIYF. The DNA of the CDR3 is TGTGCCAGTACTCCCTGGTCAGTCACCCCATCTAGCTCTGGAAACACCATATATTTT. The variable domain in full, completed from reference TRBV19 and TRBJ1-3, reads DGGITQSPKYLFRKEGQNVTLSCEQNLNHDAMYWYRQDPGQGLRLIYYSQIVNDFQKGDIAEGYSVSREKKESFPLTVTSAQKNPTAFYLCASTPWSVTPSSSGNTIYFGEGSWLTVV.

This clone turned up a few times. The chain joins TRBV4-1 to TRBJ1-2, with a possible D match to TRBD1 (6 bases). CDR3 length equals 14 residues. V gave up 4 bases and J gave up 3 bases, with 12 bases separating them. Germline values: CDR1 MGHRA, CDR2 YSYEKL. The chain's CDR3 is CASSREQGYYGYTF. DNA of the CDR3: TGCGCCAGCAGCCGAGAACAGGGATACTATGGCTACACCTTC.

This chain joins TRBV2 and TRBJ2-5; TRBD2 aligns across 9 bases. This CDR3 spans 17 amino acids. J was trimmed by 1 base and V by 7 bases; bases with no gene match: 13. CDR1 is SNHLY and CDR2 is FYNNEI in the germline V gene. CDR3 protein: CASTLRTSANLQETQYF. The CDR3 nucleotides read TGTGCCAGCACTCTCCGGACTAGCGCTAACCTCCAAGAGACCCAGTACTTC.

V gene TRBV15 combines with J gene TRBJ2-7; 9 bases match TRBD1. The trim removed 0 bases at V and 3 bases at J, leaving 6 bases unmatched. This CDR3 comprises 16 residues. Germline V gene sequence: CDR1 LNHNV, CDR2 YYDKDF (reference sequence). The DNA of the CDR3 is TGTGCCACCAGCAGAGACGTGCGGACAGGGGTCTACGAGCAGTACTTC. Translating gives CATSRDVRTGVYEQYF.

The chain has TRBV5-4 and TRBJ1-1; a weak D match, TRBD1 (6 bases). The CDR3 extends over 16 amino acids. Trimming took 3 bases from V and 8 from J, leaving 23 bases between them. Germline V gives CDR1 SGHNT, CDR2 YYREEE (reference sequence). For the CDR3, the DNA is TGTGCCAGCAGCTCCAGGGATTGGCAGGGGTCATTCGAAGCTTTCTTT. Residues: CASSSRDWQGSFEAFF.

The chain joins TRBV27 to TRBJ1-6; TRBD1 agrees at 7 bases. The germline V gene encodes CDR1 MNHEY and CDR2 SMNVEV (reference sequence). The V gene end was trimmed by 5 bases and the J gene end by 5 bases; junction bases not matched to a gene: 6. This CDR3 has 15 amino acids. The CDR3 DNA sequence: TGTGCCAGCAGTCCCCGACAGGGTAATAATTCACCCCTCCACTTT. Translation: CASSPRQGNNSPLHF.

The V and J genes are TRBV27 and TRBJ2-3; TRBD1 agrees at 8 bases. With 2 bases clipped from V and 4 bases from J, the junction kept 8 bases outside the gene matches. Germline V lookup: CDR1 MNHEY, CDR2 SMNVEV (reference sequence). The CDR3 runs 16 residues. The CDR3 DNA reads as TGTGCCAGCAGTTTACTAGCGACAGGGGCCGCAGATACGCAGTATTTT. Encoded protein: CASSLLATGAADTQYF.

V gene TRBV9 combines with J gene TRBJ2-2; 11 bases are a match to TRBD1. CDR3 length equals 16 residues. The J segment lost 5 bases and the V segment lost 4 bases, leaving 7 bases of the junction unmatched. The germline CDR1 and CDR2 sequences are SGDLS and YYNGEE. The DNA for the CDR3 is TGTGCCAGCAGCCCAACGGGACAGGGGGATACCGGGGAGCTGTTTTTT. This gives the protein CASSPTGQGDTGELFF.

The CDR3 loop reads CASSQVGLLNTEAFF. In DNA form, the CDR3 reads TGCGCCAGCAGCCAAGTCGGTCTGTTGAACACTGAAGCTTTCTTT. The chain is built from TRBV4-3 and TRBJ1-1; D is undetermined. The CDR3 is 15 residues long. V lost 1 base to trimming and J lost 0 bases, with 9 bases between them. Germline CDR1 reads LGHNA; CDR2 reads YSLEER.

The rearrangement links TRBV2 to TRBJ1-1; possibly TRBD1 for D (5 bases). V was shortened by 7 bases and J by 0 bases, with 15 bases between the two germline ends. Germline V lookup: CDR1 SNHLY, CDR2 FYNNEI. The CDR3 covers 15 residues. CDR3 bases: TGTGCCAGCAAGGGGATCTTAGCCGTGAACACTGAAGCTTTCTTT. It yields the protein CASKGILAVNTEAFF. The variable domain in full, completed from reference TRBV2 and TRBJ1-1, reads EPEVTQTPSHQVTQMGQEVILRCVPISNHLYFYWYRQILGQKVEFLVSFYNNEISEKSEIFDDQFSVERPDGSNFTLKIRSTKLEDSAMYFCASKGILAVNTEAFFGQGTRLTVV.

The CDR3, as DNA: TGTGCCAGCAGCTTAGGAGGGAACGCGGAAAACATTCAGTACTTC. It is translated as CASSLGGNAENIQYF. The chain uses TRBV11-2 and TRBJ2-4; D possibly corresponds to TRBD2 (5 bases). CDR3 length equals 15 residues. V was shortened by 1 base and J by 5 bases, with 12 bases between the two germline ends. CDR1 is SGHAT, CDR2 FQNNGV, per germline.

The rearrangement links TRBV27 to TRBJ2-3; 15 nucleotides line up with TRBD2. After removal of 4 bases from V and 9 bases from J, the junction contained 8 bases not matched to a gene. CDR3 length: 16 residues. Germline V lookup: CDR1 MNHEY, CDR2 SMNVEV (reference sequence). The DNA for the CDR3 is TGTGCCAGCAGTTCCGGGACTAGCGGGGGGTCTCGAACGCAGTATTTT. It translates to CASSSGTSGGSRTQYF.

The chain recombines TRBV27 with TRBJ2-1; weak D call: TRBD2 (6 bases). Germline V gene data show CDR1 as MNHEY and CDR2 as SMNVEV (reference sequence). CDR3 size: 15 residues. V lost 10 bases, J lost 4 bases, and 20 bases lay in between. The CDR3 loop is CAIARWAGHYNEQFF. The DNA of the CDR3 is TGTGCCATTGCACGGTGGGCGGGGCATTACAATGAGCAGTTCTTC.

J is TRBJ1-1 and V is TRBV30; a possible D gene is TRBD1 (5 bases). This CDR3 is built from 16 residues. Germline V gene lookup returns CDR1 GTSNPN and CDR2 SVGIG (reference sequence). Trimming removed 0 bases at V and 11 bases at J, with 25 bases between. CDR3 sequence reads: CAWSVGTLRLDPRAFF. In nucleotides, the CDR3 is TGTGCCTGGAGTGTAGGGACTCTCAGGTTGGACCCTCGCGCTTTCTTT.

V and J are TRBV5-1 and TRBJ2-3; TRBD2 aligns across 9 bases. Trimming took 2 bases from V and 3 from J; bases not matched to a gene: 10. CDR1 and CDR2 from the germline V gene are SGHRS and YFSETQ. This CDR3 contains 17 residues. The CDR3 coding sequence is TGCGCCAGCAGCTTCATAGGTCGCGGGGGGGCTACAGATACGCAGTATTTT. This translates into CASSFIGRGGATDTQYF. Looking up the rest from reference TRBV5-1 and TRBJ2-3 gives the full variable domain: KAGVTQTPRYLIKTRGQQVTLSCSPISGHRSVSWYQQTPGQGLQFLFEYFSETQRNKGNFPGRFSGRQFSNSRSEMNVSTLELGDSALYLCASSFIGRGGATDTQYFGPGTRLTVL.

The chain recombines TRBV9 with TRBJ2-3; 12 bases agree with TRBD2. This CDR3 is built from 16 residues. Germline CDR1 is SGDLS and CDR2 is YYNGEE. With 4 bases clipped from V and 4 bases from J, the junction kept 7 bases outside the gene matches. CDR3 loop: CASSSPLAGGADTQYF. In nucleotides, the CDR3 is TGTGCCAGCAGCTCACCACTAGCGGGAGGCGCAGATACGCAGTATTTT.

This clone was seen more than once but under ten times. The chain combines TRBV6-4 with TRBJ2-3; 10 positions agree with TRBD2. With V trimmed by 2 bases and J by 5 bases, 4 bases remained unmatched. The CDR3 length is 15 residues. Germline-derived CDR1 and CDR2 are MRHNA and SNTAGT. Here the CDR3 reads CASSDLAGEVDTQYF. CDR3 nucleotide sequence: TGTGCCAGCAGTGACCTAGCGGGGGAAGTAGATACGCAGTATTTT.

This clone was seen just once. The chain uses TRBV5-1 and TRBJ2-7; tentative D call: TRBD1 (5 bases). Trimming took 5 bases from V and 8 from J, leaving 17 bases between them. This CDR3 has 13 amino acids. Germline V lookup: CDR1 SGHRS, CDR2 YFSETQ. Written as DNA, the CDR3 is TGCGCCAGCAGGGAGCTACAGGATTATAAGCAGTACTTC. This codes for CASRELQDYKQYF.

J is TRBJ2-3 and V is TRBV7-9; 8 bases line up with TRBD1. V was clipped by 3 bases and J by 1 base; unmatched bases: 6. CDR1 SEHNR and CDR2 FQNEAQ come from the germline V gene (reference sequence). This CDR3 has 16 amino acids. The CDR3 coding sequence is TGTGCCAGCAGCTTCGATGGGACAGGTCGCACAGATACGCAGTATTTT. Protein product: CASSFDGTGRTDTQYF.

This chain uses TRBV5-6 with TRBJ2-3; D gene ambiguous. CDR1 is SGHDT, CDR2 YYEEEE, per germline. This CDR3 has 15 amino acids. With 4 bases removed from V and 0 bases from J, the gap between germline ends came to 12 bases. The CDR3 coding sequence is TGTGCCAGCAGCCCTTCCCCCAGTAGCACAGATACGCAGTATTTT. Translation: CASSPSPSSTDTQYF. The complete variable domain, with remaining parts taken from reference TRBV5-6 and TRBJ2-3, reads DAGVTQSPTHLIKTRGQQVTLRCSPKSGHDTVSWYQQALGQGPQFIFQYYEEEERQRGNFPDRFSGHQFPNYSSELNVNALLLGDSALYLCASSPSPSSTDTQYFGPGTRLTVL.

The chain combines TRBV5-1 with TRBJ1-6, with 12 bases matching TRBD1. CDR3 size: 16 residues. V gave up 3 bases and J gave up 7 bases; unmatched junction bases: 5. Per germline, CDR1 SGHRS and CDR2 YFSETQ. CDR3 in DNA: TGCGCCAGCAGCTCGGGACAGGGGGCGGGCAATTCACCCCTCCACTTT. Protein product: CASSSGQGAGNSPLHF.

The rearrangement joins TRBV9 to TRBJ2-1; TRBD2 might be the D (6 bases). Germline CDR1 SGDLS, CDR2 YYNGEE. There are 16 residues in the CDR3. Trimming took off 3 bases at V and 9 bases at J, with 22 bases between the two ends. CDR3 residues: CASSEEEGRRRGEQFF. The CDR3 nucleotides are TGTGCCAGCAGCGAGGAGGAGGGGCGCCGCCGGGGTGAGCAGTTCTTC.

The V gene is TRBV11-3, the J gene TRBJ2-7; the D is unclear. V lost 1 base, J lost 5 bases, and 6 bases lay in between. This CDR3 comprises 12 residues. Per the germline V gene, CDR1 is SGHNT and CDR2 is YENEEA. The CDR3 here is CASSLVEDEQYF. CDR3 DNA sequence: TGTGCCAGCAGCTTAGTCGAGGACGAGCAGTACTTC.

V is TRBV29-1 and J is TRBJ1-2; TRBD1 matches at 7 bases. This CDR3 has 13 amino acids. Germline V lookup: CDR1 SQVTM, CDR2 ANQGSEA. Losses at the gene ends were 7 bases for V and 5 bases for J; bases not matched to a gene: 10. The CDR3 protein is CSAIDRQGYGYTF. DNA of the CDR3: TGCAGCGCTATAGATCGACAGGGATATGGCTACACCTTC.

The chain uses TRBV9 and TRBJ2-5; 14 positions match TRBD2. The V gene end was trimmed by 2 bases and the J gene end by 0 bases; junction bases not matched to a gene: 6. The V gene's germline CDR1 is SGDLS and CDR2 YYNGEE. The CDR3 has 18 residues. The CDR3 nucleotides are TGTGCCAGCAGCGTCTCCGGGACTAGCGGGGGTTACCAAGAGACCCAGTACTTC. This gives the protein CASSVSGTSGGYQETQYF.

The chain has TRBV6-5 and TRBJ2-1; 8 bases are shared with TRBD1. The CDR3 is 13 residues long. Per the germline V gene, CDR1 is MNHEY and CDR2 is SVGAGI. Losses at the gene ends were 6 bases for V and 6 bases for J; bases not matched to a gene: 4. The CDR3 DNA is TGTGCCAGCAGACGGACAGGGCCCAATGAGCAGTTCTTC. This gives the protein CASRRTGPNEQFF.

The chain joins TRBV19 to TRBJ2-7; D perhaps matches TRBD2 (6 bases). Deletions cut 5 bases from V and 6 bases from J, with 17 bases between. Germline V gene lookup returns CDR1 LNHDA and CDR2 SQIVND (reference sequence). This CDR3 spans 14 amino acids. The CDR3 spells CASSARTREAEQYF. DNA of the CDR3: TGTGCCAGTAGTGCCCGAACAAGGGAGGCCGAGCAGTACTTC. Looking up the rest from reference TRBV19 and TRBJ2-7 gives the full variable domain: DGGITQSPKYLFRKEGQNVTLSCEQNLNHDAMYWYRQDPGQGLRLIYYSQIVNDFQKGDIAEGYSVSREKKESFPLTVTSAQKNPTAFYLCASSARTREAEQYFGPGTRLTVT.